These 32 T cell receptor beta chains came from one sample sequenced in a study of cytomegalovirus exposure and HLA in healthy donors. Use of 60 Vbeta and 13 Jbeta primers characterized the PCR. Sequencing was performed with immunoSEQ multiplex PCR; in TCRdb, only in-frame clones are kept and a portion is missing. The table shows 150,000 or so clones, with about 10% occurring only once. Sequencing input: PBMCs. The receptors come from a man between 45 and 60 years old in good health and CMV-seronegative.

Only a few counts were recorded for this clone. V usage is TRBV6-5 and J usage is TRBJ1-1; TRBD1 is a possible D gene (6 bases). Germline V gives CDR1 MNHEY, CDR2 SVGAGI. This CDR3 spans 11 amino acids. With 6 bases removed from V and 11 bases from J, the gap between germline ends came to 13 bases. The CDR3 bases are TGTGCCAGCAGGGGGGGGGCGGTCGCTTTCTTT. Protein product: CASRGGAVAFF.

The V gene is TRBV2, the J gene TRBJ2-1; TRBD2 is a possible D gene (5 bases). The CDR3 covers 14 residues. Between the trimmed V and J ends, which lost 7 bases and 7 bases, there was a span of 17 bases. Germline CDR1 reads SNHLY; CDR2 reads FYNNEI. The CDR3 DNA is TGTGCCAGCAAGCCCCAAGGAGGAGCAAATGAGCAGTTCTTC. Translation gives CASKPQGGANEQFF.

This chain links TRBV30 with TRBJ1-1; TRBD1 aligns across 8 bases. The V and J ends lost 0 bases and 7 bases, in that order; junction bases with no gene match: 4. Germline V gives CDR1 GTSNPN, CDR2 SVGIG (reference sequence). CDR3 length: 13 residues. For the CDR3, the DNA is TGTGCCTGGAGTGTACAGGGGGGGGGTGAAGCTTTCTTT. This translates into CAWSVQGGGEAFF.

The genes are TRBV7-9 and TRBJ2-7; possibly TRBD2 for D (6 bases). The CDR3 length is 13 residues. Germline-derived CDR1 and CDR2 are SEHNR and FQNEAQ (reference sequence). V lost 7 bases, J lost 3 bases, and 13 bases lay in between. The CDR3 loop reads CASTLVGGYEQYF. The DNA of the CDR3 is TGTGCCAGCACCCTGGTGGGGGGCTACGAGCAGTACTTC. Based on the CDR3 plus reference TRBV7-9 and TRBJ2-7, the full variable domain is DTGVSQNPRHKITKRGQNVTFRCDPISEHNRLYWYRQTLGQGPEFLTYFQNEAQLEKSRLLSDRFSAERPKGSFSTLEIQRTEQGDSAMYLCASTLVGGYEQYFGPGTRLTVT.

Details on this clone: The junction and the germline gene differ at one end; a read error may be behind it. Other DNA sequences in this specimen translate into the identical CDR3. The chain employs TRBV9 and TRBJ2-7; tentative D call: TRBD1 (5 bases). CDR3 size: 12 residues. In germline, CDR1 is SGDLS, CDR2 YYNGEE. This CDR3 is CASSRLGDEQYF. The CDR3 DNA follows: TGTGCAAGCAGTCGTCTAGGGGACGAGCAGTACTTC.

This clone has more than one count but fewer than ten. The chain uses TRBV7-9 and TRBJ1-6; 9 bases are shared with TRBD1. The J segment lost 5 bases and the V segment lost 5 bases, leaving 7 bases of the junction unmatched. The germline CDR1 and CDR2 sequences are SEHNR and FQNEAQ (reference sequence). CDR3 length: 16 amino acids. The CDR3 here is CASSPTGGTNNSPLHF. CDR3 bases: TGTGCCAGCAGCCCTACAGGGGGCACCAATAATTCACCCCTCCACTTT.

This clone was seen only a few times. The chain couples TRBV28 to TRBJ1-1; 9 nucleotides line up with TRBD1. This CDR3 spans 16 amino acids. V lost 6 bases to trimming and J lost 2 bases; unmatched junction nucleotides: 10. Germline loops: CDR1 MDHEN, CDR2 SYDVKM. DNA for the CDR3: TGTGCCAGCAGCCCATCTGTGGGACAGGGCAACACTGAAGCTTTCTTT. Encoded protein: CASSPSVGQGNTEAFF.

The gene calls are TRBV7-3 and TRBJ2-7, with D possibly being TRBD1 (5 bases). The length of the CDR3 is 14 residues. Germline CDR1 and CDR2: SGHTA and FQGTGA. With 2 bases removed from V and 4 bases from J, the gap between germline ends came to 12 bases. The CDR3 DNA reads as TGTGCCAGCAGCTTAGGGGCGAGCTCGTACGAGCAGTACTTC. Its translation is CASSLGASSYEQYF.

CDR3 nucleotide sequence: TGTGCCAGCAGCCGCACAGGGGGCAGTAACGAAAAACTGTTTTTT. As protein: CASSRTGGSNEKLFF. The V gene is TRBV7-9, the J gene TRBJ1-4; 9 bases fit TRBD1. The CDR3 is 15 residues long. The trim removed 5 bases at V and 8 bases at J, leaving 9 bases unmatched. The germline gives CDR1 SEHNR, CDR2 FQNEAQ (reference sequence).

The table lists this clone with a few counts. The V and J genes are TRBV30 and TRBJ2-7; 10 bases fit TRBD2. CDR3 length: 15 residues. Germline assignment: CDR1 GTSNPN and CDR2 SVGIG (reference sequence). With V trimmed by 0 bases and J by 7 bases, 9 bases remained unmatched. The CDR3 here is CAWSVKAGGGMEQYF. The DNA for the CDR3 is TGTGCCTGGAGTGTAAAAGCGGGGGGGGGAATGGAGCAGTACTTC.

The V call is TRBV11-2, the J call TRBJ1-2; D is unclear. CDR1 is SGHAT, CDR2 FQNNGV, per germline. The CDR3 runs 14 residues. Trimming removed 0 bases at V and 2 bases at J, with 7 bases between. The DNA of the CDR3 is TGTGCCAGCAGCTTAGATAGCGGCAACTATGGCTACACCTTC. Translating it yields CASSLDSGNYGYTF. Together with reference TRBV11-2 and TRBJ1-2, the CDR3 gives the full variable domain: EAGVAQSPRYKIIEKRQSVAFWCNPISGHATLYWYQQILGQGPKLLIQFQNNGVVDDSQLPKDRFSAERLKGVDSTLKIQPAKLEDSAVYLCASSLDSGNYGYTFGSGTRLTVV.

J is TRBJ1-5 and V is TRBV18; 8 nucleotides match TRBD1. Trimming removed 2 bases from V and 4 bases from J; junction bases left unmatched: 4. CDR1 and CDR2 from the germline V gene are KGHSH and LQKENI. This CDR3 spans 15 amino acids. DNA of the CDR3: TGTGCCAGCTCACCAGACAGGGGTCGTAATCAGCCCCAGCATTTT. As protein: CASSPDRGRNQPQHF.

This chain links TRBV13 with TRBJ2-1, with 11 nucleotides matching TRBD2. The CDR3 length is 15 residues. CDR1 and CDR2 from the germline V gene are PRHDT and FYEKMQ (reference sequence). The V segment lost 2 bases and the J segment 15 bases; nucleotides outside the gene matches: 12. The CDR3: CASSLQTSGGVRLFF. Written as DNA, the CDR3 is TGTGCCAGCAGCTTACAAACTAGCGGGGGTGTCAGGTTGTTCTTC.

This clone was picked up a small number of times. V and J are TRBV6-5 and TRBJ1-2, with 7 nucleotides matching TRBD1. With 3 bases clipped from V and 3 bases from J, the junction kept 4 bases outside the gene matches. The CDR3 consists of 14 residues. CDR1 MNHEY and CDR2 SVGAGI come from the germline V gene. CDR3 in DNA: TGTGCCAGCAGTTATGCTACAGGGGACTATGGCTACACCTTC. Its translation: CASSYATGDYGYTF.

This clone has only a few counts. The chain recombines TRBV27 with TRBJ1-5, with 11 bases aligning to TRBD1. The CDR3 loop spans 15 amino acids. Unmatched junction bases numbered 6, after V lost 5 bases and J lost 6 bases. Germline CDR1 MNHEY, CDR2 SMNVEV (reference sequence). CDR3 in amino acids: CASSAGTGGVQPQHF. The CDR3 bases are TGTGCCAGCAGTGCCGGGACAGGGGGTGTTCAGCCCCAGCATTTT.

The table lists this clone with a few counts. V and J are TRBV7-9 and TRBJ1-1; D is unresolved. The germline V gene encodes CDR1 SEHNR and CDR2 FQNEAQ (reference sequence). Trimming left V 2 bases short and J 2 bases short, with 15 bases between. This CDR3 has 16 amino acids. The CDR3 sequence: CASSLPGWADNTEAFF. CDR3 bases: TGTGCCAGCAGCTTACCGGGGTGGGCGGATAACACTGAAGCTTTCTTT. The full variable domain, with the rest looked up from reference TRBV7-9 and TRBJ1-1, is DTGVSQNPRHKITKRGQNVTFRCDPISEHNRLYWYRQTLGQGPEFLTYFQNEAQLEKSRLLSDRFSAERPKGSFSTLEIQRTEQGDSAMYLCASSLPGWADNTEAFFGQGTRLTVV.

This clone was detected only a few times. The chain has TRBV11-1 and TRBJ1-2; D possibly corresponds to TRBD1 (5 bases). Trimming cost V 2 bases and J 8 bases, with 12 bases left between them. The CDR3 covers 13 residues. Per the germline V gene, CDR1 is SGHAT and CDR2 is FQDESV (reference sequence). Here the CDR3 reads CASSLFREGGYTF. CDR3 nucleotide sequence: TGTGCCAGCAGCTTATTCAGGGAAGGAGGCTACACCTTC. Complete variable domain (other parts from reference TRBV11-1 and TRBJ1-2): EAEVAQSPRYKITEKSQAVAFWCDPISGHATLYWYRQILGQGPELLVQFQDESVVDDSQLPKDRFSAERLKGVDSTLKIQPAELGDSAMYLCASSLFREGGYTFGSGTRLTVV.

The table lists this clone with a few counts. V gene TRBV12-5 combines with J gene TRBJ1-1, with 9 bases identical to TRBD1. This CDR3 region has 16 residues. The germline V gene encodes CDR1 LGHNT and CDR2 FRNRAP. V trimming: 5 bases; J trimming: 1 base; junction bases outside the gene matches: 8. As DNA, the CDR3 is TGTGCTAGTGGTACCTTGTGGGGACAGGGGAACACTGAAGCTTTCTTT. Encoded protein: CASGTLWGQGNTEAFF. Full variable domain (outside the CDR3, taken from reference TRBV12-5 and TRBJ1-1): DARVTQTPRHKVTEMGQEVTMRCQPILGHNTVFWYRQTMMQGLELLAYFRNRAPLDDSGMPKDRFSAEMPDATLATLKIQPSEPRDSAVYFCASGTLWGQGNTEAFFGQGTRLTVV.

As DNA, the CDR3 is TGTGCCAGCAGTTTCAATCAGGGGGCTGGGTGGAACACCGGGGAGCTGTTTTTT. This codes for CASSFNQGAGWNTGELFF. The chain is built from TRBV2 and TRBJ2-2; 8 bases are a match to TRBD1. This CDR3 has 18 residues. Germline V lookup: CDR1 SNHLY, CDR2 FYNNEI. V gave up 5 bases and J gave up 1 base; unmatched junction bases: 12.

There are many counts of this clone. V and J are TRBV30 and TRBJ2-2; D is unresolved. The CDR3 sequence is 14 residues long. The V gene lost 2 bases and the J gene lost 5 bases, with 12 bases spanning the gap. Per the germline V gene, CDR1 is GTSNPN and CDR2 is SVGIG (reference sequence). CDR3 sequence reads: CAWSRLSETGELFF. CDR3 sequence (DNA): TGTGCCTGGAGTCGACTCAGCGAGACCGGGGAGCTGTTTTTT.

A few counts support this clone. The chain employs TRBV18 and TRBJ2-2; maybe TRBD1 (5 bases). Per germline, CDR1 KGHSH and CDR2 LQKENI. This CDR3 spans 16 amino acids. The V and J ends lost 0 bases and 0 bases respectively, with 8 bases between them. The CDR3 is CASSPPWGTNTGELFF. The CDR3 nucleotides read TGTGCCAGCTCACCACCTTGGGGCACGAACACCGGGGAGCTGTTTTTT.

This clone was detected only a few times. The V and J genes are TRBV10-2 and TRBJ2-7; 10 bases are a match to TRBD2. Germline V gives CDR1 WSHSY, CDR2 SAAADI. This CDR3 has 14 amino acids. V was clipped by 4 bases and J by 3 bases; unmatched bases: 3. In DNA form, the CDR3 reads TGCGCCAGCAGTGGAGGGACTAGCGACTACGAGCAGTACTTC. Translating it yields CASSGGTSDYEQYF.

The chain joins TRBV19 to TRBJ1-2; D remains ambiguous. CDR1 and CDR2 (germline): LNHDA, SQIVND (reference sequence). The CDR3 totals 14 residues. Deletions cut 3 bases from V and 5 bases from J, with 13 bases between. In nucleotides, the CDR3 is TGTGCCAGTAGTATTGGGGAGCTGATATATGGCTACACCTTC. Translating gives CASSIGELIYGYTF.

This clone has more than one count but fewer than ten. The chain links TRBV27 to TRBJ1-5; 9 bases match TRBD1. CDR3 length equals 14 residues. The junction had 5 bases not matched to a gene; V was cut back by 5 bases and J by 6 bases. CDR1 is MNHEY and CDR2 is SMNVEV in the germline V gene (reference sequence). Written as DNA, the CDR3 is TGTGCCAGCAGTGGGACAGGGACGCTTCAGCCCCAGCATTTT. It yields the protein CASSGTGTLQPQHF.

The rearrangement links TRBV7-3 to TRBJ2-5, with 9 bases matching TRBD2. V was pared by 5 bases and J by 3 bases, with 10 bases of the junction left unmatched. The germline gives CDR1 SGHTA, CDR2 FQGTGA. The CDR3 runs to 16 residues. Written as DNA, the CDR3 is TGTGCCAGCAGCCCAGGACTAGCGCCCTATAAAGAGACCCAGTACTTC. Amino acids: CASSPGLAPYKETQYF.

A few counts support this clone. The rearrangement links TRBV9 to TRBJ1-2; no firm D call. The CDR3 consists of 14 residues. Germline-derived CDR1 and CDR2 are SGDLS and YYNGEE. V lost 1 base and J lost 4, with 11 bases in between. CDR3 amino acids: CASSVSSEFYGYTF. The CDR3 DNA reads as TGTGCCAGCAGCGTATCATCGGAGTTCTATGGCTACACCTTC.

V and J are TRBV5-1 and TRBJ1-2; 12 bases align to TRBD1. The V and J ends lost 1 base and 7 bases, in that order; junction bases with no gene match: 2. The CDR3 extends over 14 amino acids. Germline CDR1 SGHRS, CDR2 YFSETQ. DNA for the CDR3: TGCGCCAGCAGCTTGCAGGGACAGGGGGCTGGCTACACCTTC. This sequence encodes CASSLQGQGAGYTF.

This CDR3 is CASSEGGAGRDGYTF. CDR3 coding DNA: TGTGCCAGCAGTGAGGGAGGGGCCGGAAGGGATGGCTACACCTTC. V usage is TRBV6-1 and J usage is TRBJ1-2, with D perhaps matching TRBD1 (5 bases). The CDR3 contains 15 residues. V shed 3 bases and J shed 6 bases, with 17 bases lying between them. Germline CDR1 is MNHNS and CDR2 is SASEGT.

The chain recombines TRBV6-5 with TRBJ1-2; D perhaps matches TRBD1 (6 bases). Germline loops: CDR1 MNHEY, CDR2 SVGAGI. The germline V and J ends were trimmed by 6 bases and 2 bases, with 13 bases remaining between them. CDR3 length: 14 amino acids. The chain's CDR3 is CASRNARGNYGYTF. CDR3 coding DNA: TGTGCCAGCAGGAACGCAAGGGGGAACTATGGCTACACCTTC.

The sample holds a few counts of this clone. The chain carries TRBV28 and TRBJ1-1; D is unresolved. CDR3 length equals 12 residues. CDR1 and CDR2 from the germline V gene are MDHEN and SYDVKM. The ends were cut back, 5 bases at V and 3 bases at J, with 7 bases in the middle. CDR3 in DNA: TGTGCCAGCAGTGACGGGTACACTGAAGCTTTCTTT. Protein: CASSDGYTEAFF.

The chain employs TRBV9 and TRBJ2-2; TRBD2 is a possible D gene (6 bases). This CDR3 comprises 15 residues. CDR1 and CDR2 from the germline V gene are SGDLS and YYNGEE. Between the trimmed V and J ends, which lost 6 bases and 5 bases, there was a span of 17 bases. The CDR3 region is CASKLGGTETGELFF. The CDR3, as DNA: TGTGCCAGCAAACTTGGCGGGACGGAGACCGGGGAGCTGTTTTTT.

This clone was found a few times. The chain employs TRBV6-6 and TRBJ1-2; D is unresolved. Trimming removed 5 bases from V and 2 bases from J, with 3 bases in between. Germline V gene lookup returns CDR1 MNHNY and CDR2 SVGAGI (reference sequence). This CDR3 contains 11 residues. CDR3 sequence reads: CASSPNYGYTF. In DNA, the CDR3 is TGTGCCAGCAGTCCGAACTATGGCTACACCTTC.